This TCR beta chain was obtained from a study of blood T cell repertoires in COVID-19 (TCRdb year 2020). Describing the broader study: The collaborator samples originated in the United States, Italy and Spain and spanned the acute and convalescent phases of COVID-19. Deeply sampled blood TCRbeta repertoires from subjects exposed to, actively infected with, or recovered from COVID-19 were included in the dataset. The material from the prospective study consisted of cDNA or gDNA derived from T cells, B-cell-depleted T cells, or PBMCs. The repertoires were made available in a free public database intended to serve as a resource for research on the immune response to SARS-CoV-2. The samples were drawn from two sources: the first 160 participants of the ongoing ImmuneRACE study, and 1,000 to 1,500 subjects contributed by 6 global collaborators. Nearly every sample came with metadata listing a de-identified subject ID, COVID-19 status, age in years and sex. Where HLA class I and class II types were available, the types were taken from metadata supplied by the sample provider, not from assay-based typing.

With regard to this clone: Its antigen is unknown. Per-nucleotide qualities are absent, and no much larger clonotype sits a single base away.

TCRbeta CDR3 regions were amplified from genomic DNA using the immunoSEQ Assay, a bias-controlled multiplex PCR. Per the authors' processing: The number of nucleated cells in each sample was estimated from the amplification of reference gene primers within the assay. To quantify the absolute abundance of each unique TCRbeta CDR3 rearrangement, sequence reads were collapsed and filtered. Productive Simpson clonality was computed per sample as the square root of Simpson's diversity index over productive rearrangements. This is the immuneACCESS table as TCRdb keeps it, with only in-frame sequences that have V and J called. A part of the clones is gone; compared with another copy, unresolved V genes explain less than half, and the rest is unexplained. V, J and clone size were drawn from that table, and D and trimming were deduced from the DNA. For this sample there are roughly 410,000 clones; roughly 90% appear just once. The top ten clones comprise 1% to 1.5% of the sample.

Whole blood was collected in K2EDTA tubes by collaborating institutions according to the institutions' own protocols. For TCRbeta analysis, collaborators shipped samples as frozen whole blood, isolated PBMCs, or DNA extracted from either of those sample types. The germline V gene (reference sequence) yields MNHEY for CDR1 and SMNVEV for CDR2. V and J lose 0 bases and 5 bases, and a span of 16 bases separates them. The CDR3 runs 16 amino acids, cysteine and phenylalanine included. The entry retains the CDR3 DNA only, 48 bases that are in frame from base 1. Study-level results and caveats: The amount of clinical and demographic metadata varied by source and participant and was provided uncurated.

Recombination connected TRBV27 to TRBJ1-1, with the D segment identity uncertain. The specimen was peripheral blood. This clonotype was obtained from a middle-aged man with acute or convalescent COVID-19. The nucleotides are TGTGCCAGCAGTTTATCGCGGGCGGCTAGGTGGACTGAAGCTTTCTTT. Its translation is CASSLSRAARWTEAFF.